Shown below are 19 T cell receptor beta chains from a single sample sequenced in a study of blood T cell repertoires in COVID-19 (TCRdb year 2020). Libraries were prepared through the immunoSEQ multiplex PCR assay. What TCRdb holds here is the immuneACCESS table cut down to in-frame rearrangements. Part of the clones is not present; checked against another copy, under half of the missing clones reflect an unresolved V gene, and the others are unexplained. The sample profile shows about 180,000 clones; 80% of them were found once. The top ten clones comprise 13% to 15% of the sample. The material sequenced was PBMCs or T cells enriched from blood (not recorded which). Receptor source: a man in his sixties who had been exposed to COVID-19.

The chain uses TRBV7-6 and TRBJ2-2; 13 bases are a match to TRBD2. The J segment lost 7 bases and the V segment lost 6 bases, leaving 8 bases of the junction unmatched. The CDR3 has 16 residues. Germline assignment: CDR1 SGHVS and CDR2 FNYEAQ. Here the CDR3 DNA reads TGTGCCAGCAGACCACTAGCGGGAGGGCCTAGCGGGGAGCTGTTTTTT. Residues: CASRPLAGGPSGELFF.

The chain carries TRBV10-3 and TRBJ2-7; D may be TRBD1 (6 bases). CDR3 size: 15 residues. Germline lookup yields CDR1 ENHRY and CDR2 SYGVKD. V was cut by 3 bases and J by 6 bases, with 18 bases left in between. The CDR3 spells CAISDLQGPMAEQYF. The CDR3 bases are TGTGCCATCAGTGATTTACAGGGTCCCATGGCCGAGCAGTACTTC.

This clone showed up just once. The rearrangement uses TRBV7-6 and TRBJ2-3; 7 nucleotides line up with TRBD2. Trimming removed 5 bases from V and 4 bases from J; junction bases left unmatched: 12. This CDR3 has 16 residues. Germline CDR1 and CDR2: SGHVS and FNYEAQ. The CDR3 is CASSEYREVAADTQYF. The CDR3 DNA is TGTGCCAGCAGCGAATACCGGGAGGTAGCGGCAGATACGCAGTATTTT.

CDR3 nucleotides: TGCGCCAGCAGCCAAGGTGTCAGGGCCTTCTATGGCTACACCTTC. It codes for CASSQGVRAFYGYTF. The chain has TRBV4-3 and TRBJ1-2; a possible D gene is TRBD1 (5 bases). The V end was cut by 1 base, the J end by 4 bases, with 13 bases between. Looked up from germline, CDR1 is LGHNA and CDR2 is YSLEER. The CDR3 covers 15 residues.

The chain couples TRBV5-6 to TRBJ2-1; 10 bases fit TRBD2. Germline-derived CDR1 and CDR2 are SGHDT and YYEEEE. V trimming: 2 bases; J trimming: 3 bases; junction bases outside the gene matches: 8. This CDR3 has 17 residues. This chain's CDR3 is CASSFGGGTSVYNEQFF. As DNA, the CDR3 is TGTGCCAGCAGCTTCGGAGGCGGGACTAGCGTCTACAATGAGCAGTTCTTC.

The chain is built from TRBV2 and TRBJ1-1, with D tentatively TRBD1 (6 bases). Trimming pared 5 bases from V and 0 bases from J, leaving 10 bases between. The CDR3 runs 14 residues. CDR1 is SNHLY and CDR2 is FYNNEI in the germline V gene. Here the CDR3 reads CASSTGTMNTEAFF. The CDR3 DNA sequence: TGTGCCAGCAGTACAGGGACCATGAACACTGAAGCTTTCTTT.

The rearrangement joins TRBV28 to TRBJ1-2, with 7 bases identical to TRBD1. V shed 5 bases, J shed 4 bases, and the junction held 10 bases outside the gene matches. Germline values: CDR1 MDHEN, CDR2 SYDVKM. The CDR3 runs to 15 residues. The CDR3 loop is CASSDRDPGPYGYTF. The CDR3 nucleotides read TGTGCCAGCAGTGACAGGGACCCCGGGCCCTATGGCTACACCTTC.

V usage is TRBV19 and J usage is TRBJ1-4; a possible D gene is TRBD1 (5 bases). Germline CDR1 and CDR2: LNHDA and SQIVND (reference sequence). Trimming stripped 7 bases from V and 6 bases from J, with 15 bases between. The CDR3 totals 14 residues. Here the CDR3 reads CASNPSGGDEKLFF. DNA of the CDR3: TGTGCCAGTAATCCCTCCGGGGGGGATGAAAAACTGTTTTTT. Combining the CDR3 with reference TRBV19 and TRBJ1-4 gives the whole variable domain DGGITQSPKYLFRKEGQNVTLSCEQNLNHDAMYWYRQDPGQGLRLIYYSQIVNDFQKGDIAEGYSVSREKKESFPLTVTSAQKNPTAFYLCASNPSGGDEKLFFGSGTQLSVL.

The rearrangement uses TRBV5-1 and TRBJ2-7; TRBD1 might be the D (5 bases). Deletions cut 2 bases from V and 0 bases from J, with 9 bases between. CDR3 length: 14 amino acids. Germline CDR1 SGHRS, CDR2 YFSETQ. The CDR3 DNA follows: TGCGCCAGCAGCTTCAGGGATGACTCCTACGAGCAGTACTTC. Amino acid sequence: CASSFRDDSYEQYF.

The V and J genes are TRBV5-4 and TRBJ2-1, with 11 bases fitting TRBD2. J lost 7 bases, V lost 1 base, and 7 bases had no gene match. This CDR3 comprises 16 residues. CDR1 SGHNT and CDR2 YYREEE come from the germline V gene (reference sequence). The CDR3 bases are TGTGCCAGCAGCTTGATACTAGCGGGAGCTCAGAATGAGCAGTTCTTC. The encoded protein is CASSLILAGAQNEQFF.

The gene calls are TRBV15 and TRBJ2-7, with D perhaps matching TRBD1 (7 bases). The germline CDR1 and CDR2 sequences are LNHNV and YYDKDF (reference sequence). The CDR3 has 17 amino acids. V gave up 1 base and J gave up 4 bases, with 20 bases separating them. CDR3 sequence (DNA): TGTGCCACCAGCAGAGGCGGAGGGGGCGCCAGCTATTACGAGCAGTACTTC. Residues: CATSRGGGGASYYEQYF. The full variable domain, rest sourced from reference TRBV15 and TRBJ2-7, is DAMVIQNPRYQVTQFGKPVTLSCSQTLNHNVMYWYQQKSSQAPKLLFHYYDKDFNNEADTPDNFQSRRPNTSFCFLDIRSPGLGDTAMYLCATSRGGGGASYYEQYFGPGTRLTVT.

The chain has TRBV30 and TRBJ2-1, with 7 bases identical to TRBD1. Trimming removed 3 bases from V and 9 bases from J; junction bases left unmatched: 5. The CDR3 consists of 12 residues. Per germline, CDR1 GTSNPN and CDR2 SVGIG (reference sequence). CDR3 sequence (DNA): TGTGCCTGGAGAGACAGGGTCTCTGAGCAGTTCTTC. Encoded protein: CAWRDRVSEQFF.

This clone was seen more than once but under ten times. V is TRBV30 and J is TRBJ1-1, with D possibly TRBD1 on 5 matching bases. Germline V gene data show CDR1 as GTSNPN and CDR2 as SVGIG (reference sequence). Trimming shortened V by 5 bases and J by 2 bases, and 9 bases separated the two germline ends. This CDR3 is built from 12 residues. The CDR3 region has the DNA TGTGCCTGGGGCAGGGCCAACACTGAAGCTTTCTTT. Its translation: CAWGRANTEAFF.

CDR3 nucleotide sequence: TGTGCCAGCAGCCTCTCTTTCCATAATTCACCCCTCCACTTT. Protein: CASSLSFHNSPLHF. This chain joins TRBV27 and TRBJ1-6; no reliable D call. The V gene lost 6 bases and the J gene lost 5 bases, with 11 bases spanning the gap. CDR1 and CDR2 (germline): MNHEY, SMNVEV (reference sequence). CDR3 length: 14 residues.

The chain couples TRBV30 to TRBJ2-3; 8 bases line up with TRBD2. In germline, CDR1 is GTSNPN, CDR2 SVGIG (reference sequence). V was pared by 1 base and J by 9 bases, with 12 bases of the junction left unmatched. CDR3 size: 15 residues. CDR3 bases: TGTGCCTGGAGTGAAGTCGTAGCGGGACCATGGACGCAGTATTTT. This codes for CAWSEVVAGPWTQYF.

The chain couples TRBV7-3 to TRBJ2-1; TRBD2 matches at 13 bases. The V segment lost 5 bases and the J segment 12 bases; nucleotides outside the gene matches: 10. The CDR3 runs to 15 residues. Germline loops: CDR1 SGHTA, CDR2 FQGTGA. The CDR3 reads CASSILAGGGLGQFF. The CDR3 DNA follows: TGTGCCAGCAGCATACTAGCGGGAGGGGGGCTCGGGCAGTTCTTC. Full variable domain (remainder filled in from reference TRBV7-3 and TRBJ2-1): GAGVSQTPSNKVTEKGKYVELRCDPISGHTALYWYRQSLGQGPEFLIYFQGTGAADDSGLPNDRFFAVRPEGSVSTLKIQRTERGDSAVYLCASSILAGGGLGQFFGPGTRLTVL.

This chain joins TRBV9 and TRBJ2-1; 11 bases are a match to TRBD2. The V segment lost 2 bases and the J segment 15 bases; nucleotides outside the gene matches: 7. The length of the CDR3 is 13 residues. The germline gives CDR1 SGDLS, CDR2 YYNGEE. CDR3 nucleotide sequence: TGTGCCAGCAGCGTTGAGGGACTAGCGGTTAGGTTCTTC. This gives the protein CASSVEGLAVRFF. The variable domain in full, completed from reference TRBV9 and TRBJ2-1, reads DSGVTQTPKHLITATGQRVTLRCSPRSGDLSVYWYQQSLDQGLQFLIQYYNGEERAKGNILERFSAQQFPDLHSELNLSSLELGDSALYFCASSVEGLAVRFFGPGTRLTVL.

This clone was observed a single time. At one boundary the junction diverges from the germline segment, which might be a read error. The rearrangement links TRBV10-3 to TRBJ2-2; TRBD1 matches at 7 bases. Germline V gives CDR1 ENHRY, CDR2 SYGVKD. The CDR3 sequence is 14 residues long. Here the CDR3 reads CAISGQGEHRGAVF. CDR3 in DNA: TGTGCCATCAGTGGACAGGGAGAACACCGGGGAGCTGTTTTT.

This rearrangement joins TRBV28 to TRBJ1-6; a possible D gene is TRBD1 (6 bases). V lost 6 bases to trimming and J lost 7 bases, with 13 bases between them. Germline V gene sequence: CDR1 MDHEN, CDR2 SYDVKM. This CDR3 is 14 amino acids long. In DNA form, the CDR3 reads TGTGCCAGCAGGGCACAGGGTAACAATTCACCCCTCCACTTT. This sequence encodes CASRAQGNNSPLHF.